These 32 T cell receptor beta chains were all obtained from the same sample, sequenced in a study of control samples from healthy donors and cancer patients. Sequenced by immunoSEQ multiplex PCR; TCRdb stores in-frame clones only, minus some. The sample has roughly 90,000 clones; about 89% are singletons. Sequencing was performed on PBMCs. Every receptor here comes from a woman aged 50 to 65 with colorectal cancer.

The rearrangement links TRBV15 to TRBJ2-7, with D possibly matching TRBD2 (7 bases). The CDR3 consists of 14 residues. From germline, CDR1 is LNHNV and CDR2 YYDKDF (reference sequence). The V end was cut by 5 bases, the J end by 4 bases, with 15 bases between. Written as DNA, the CDR3 is TGTGCCACCAGCTCCTCCAGGGGAGGGTACGAGCAGTACGTC. It specifies CATSSSRGGYEQYV.

The V call is TRBV6-5, the J call TRBJ1-5; TRBD1 might be the D (5 bases). The CDR3 loop spans 14 amino acids. V lost 4 bases to trimming and J lost 5 bases, with 12 bases between them. Per germline, CDR1 MNHEY and CDR2 SVGAGI. CDR3 residues: CASSSGRTDQPQHF. In nucleotides, the CDR3 is TGTGCCAGCAGTTCAGGGCGGACGGATCAGCCCCAGCATTTT.

The CDR3 coding sequence is TGTGCCAGCATCAGTCAAAGGAGTGAAGCTTTCTTT. This gives the protein CASISQRSEAFF. The chain has TRBV5-5 and TRBJ1-1; D unresolved. Germline V lookup: CDR1 SGHKS, CDR2 YYEKEE (reference sequence). This CDR3 has 12 residues. V was pared by 6 bases and J by 7 bases, with 13 bases between.

The CDR3 region has the DNA TGTGCCAGCAGCTTAACGGTTAGGGACAGGGGCTACAATGAGCAGTTCTTC. It specifies CASSLTVRDRGYNEQFF. This chain joins TRBV7-2 and TRBJ2-1, with 10 bases matching TRBD1. The CDR3 covers 17 residues. V was pared by 2 bases and J by 3 bases, with 7 bases of the junction left unmatched. CDR1 and CDR2 (germline): SGHTA, FQGNSA.

The chain links TRBV19 to TRBJ2-1; a weak D match, TRBD1 (5 bases). Trimming removed 1 base from V and 8 bases from J, with 12 bases in between. The CDR3 sequence is 14 residues long. Germline lookup yields CDR1 LNHDA and CDR2 SQIVND (reference sequence). CDR3 nucleotide sequence: TGTGCCAGTAGTATAGGGACATCTCTAGATGAGCAGTTCTTC. Translation: CASSIGTSLDEQFF.

The V and J genes are TRBV6-4 and TRBJ2-7; D is uncertain. V was shortened by 6 bases and J by 2 bases, with 14 bases between the two germline ends. CDR3 length: 14 residues. CDR1 and CDR2 from the germline V gene are MRHNA and SNTAGT. The CDR3, as DNA: TGTGCCAGCAGGCGCAGGCGATATCCCTACGAGCAGTACGTC. This translates into CASRRRRYPYEQYV.

The chain couples TRBV5-1 to TRBJ2-1, with D possibly being TRBD2 (5 bases). V lost 1 base to trimming and J lost 0 bases, with 8 bases between them. Germline assignment: CDR1 SGHRS and CDR2 YFSETQ. This CDR3 region has 15 residues. DNA of the CDR3: TGCGCCAGCAGCTTGCAAGGGAGCTCCTACAATGAGCAGTTCTTC. As protein: CASSLQGSSYNEQFF.

Worth noting for this clone: The same CDR3 also results from other DNA sequences found in this sample. The chain is built from TRBV12-3 or TRBV12-4 and TRBJ1-5, with TRBD1 matching over 7 bases. CDR3 length: 13 residues. V lost 3 bases to trimming and J lost 4 bases; unmatched junction nucleotides: 0. The CDR3 region has the DNA TGTGCCAGCAGTTTGACAGGGAATCAGCCCCAGCATTTT. Encoded protein: CASSLTGNQPQHF.

The chain carries TRBV5-1 and TRBJ1-6, with a tentative D call TRBD1 (6 bases). V was trimmed by 4 bases and J by 7 bases, leaving 15 bases between them. CDR1 and CDR2 from the germline V gene are SGHRS and YFSETQ. The CDR3 loop spans 15 amino acids. CDR3: CASSLWGQGNSPLHF. In DNA form, the CDR3 reads TGCGCCAGCAGCCTGTGGGGGCAGGGCAATTCACCCCTCCACTTT.

On this clone itself: Within the sample, other DNA sequences also encode this same CDR3. The chain is built from TRBV18 and TRBJ1-5; 9 nucleotides align to TRBD1. The V gene end was trimmed by 2 bases and the J gene end by 3 bases; junction bases not matched to a gene: 5. The CDR3 loop spans 16 amino acids. The germline V gene encodes CDR1 KGHSH and CDR2 LQKENI. In nucleotides, the CDR3 is TGTGCCAGCTCACCAACGGGGACAGGGAACAATCAGCCCCAGCATTTT. Translated: CASSPTGTGNNQPQHF. Full variable domain (rest looked up from reference TRBV18 and TRBJ1-5): NAGVMQNPRHLVRRRGQEARLRCSPMKGHSHVYWYRQLPEEGLKFMVYLQKENIIDESGMPKERFSAEFPKEGPSILRIQQVVRGDSAAYFCASSPTGTGNNQPQHFGDGTRLSIL.

The genes are TRBV2 and TRBJ1-5; maybe TRBD1 (6 bases). Germline CDR1 SNHLY, CDR2 FYNNEI. The V gene lost 6 bases and the J gene lost 7 bases, with 13 bases spanning the gap. The CDR3 length is 13 residues. This chain's CDR3 is CASRETGDQPQHF. The CDR3 DNA reads as TGTGCCAGCAGAGAGACAGGAGACCAGCCCCAGCATTTT.

The gene calls are TRBV7-6 and TRBJ1-2, with 7 bases lining up with TRBD1. Germline assignment: CDR1 SGHVS and CDR2 FNYEAQ. The CDR3 totals 15 residues. V shed 1 base and J 7 bases; nucleotides not matched to a gene: 9. CDR3 region: CASSLEAGGISGYTF. As DNA, the CDR3 is TGTGCCAGCAGCTTAGAGGCAGGGGGAATTTCTGGCTACACCTTC.

This clone has a single count. J is TRBJ1-6 and V is TRBV15; 7 bases are a match to TRBD1. This CDR3 has 17 amino acids. V shed 0 bases and J 6 bases; nucleotides not matched to a gene: 8. From germline, CDR1 is LNHNV and CDR2 YYDKDF (reference sequence). The CDR3 loop is CATSRDVGTAPNSPLHF. DNA of the CDR3: TGTGCCACCAGCAGAGATGTCGGGACAGCGCCTAATTCACCCCTCCACTTT. The variable domain in full, completed from reference TRBV15 and TRBJ1-6, reads DAMVIQNPRYQVTQFGKPVTLSCSQTLNHNVMYWYQQKSSQAPKLLFHYYDKDFNNEADTPDNFQSRRPNTSFCFLDIRSPGLGDTAMYLCATSRDVGTAPNSPLHFGNGTRLTVT.

The chain is built from TRBV19 and TRBJ1-1, with D unresolved. With 5 bases removed from V and 1 base from J, the gap between germline ends came to 2 bases. Germline V lookup: CDR1 LNHDA, CDR2 SQIVND (reference sequence). This CDR3 is 11 amino acids long. The CDR3 DNA is TGTGCCAGTAGTGAGAACACTGAAGCTTTCTTT. Amino acid sequence: CASSENTEAFF. The entire variable domain, with the rest obtained from reference TRBV19 and TRBJ1-1, is as follows: DGGITQSPKYLFRKEGQNVTLSCEQNLNHDAMYWYRQDPGQGLRLIYYSQIVNDFQKGDIAEGYSVSREKKESFPLTVTSAQKNPTAFYLCASSENTEAFFGQGTRLTVV.

The chain couples TRBV18 to TRBJ1-1; unclear D gene. V was clipped by 2 bases and J by 0 bases, with 13 bases between them. The CDR3 is 16 amino acids. The germline gives CDR1 KGHSH, CDR2 LQKENI. CDR3 DNA: TGTGCCAGCTCACCAAGAGTAGGTGTAATGAACACTGAAGCTTTCTTT. The encoded protein is CASSPRVGVMNTEAFF.

The count of this clone is one. V is TRBV19 and J is TRBJ2-6; 8 bases are shared with TRBD1. Germline-derived CDR1 and CDR2 are LNHDA and SQIVND (reference sequence). V trimming: 6 bases; J trimming: 4 bases; junction bases outside the gene matches: 5. This CDR3 comprises 15 residues. The CDR3 DNA reads as TGTGCCAGTAGCGAGGACAGGGCCGGGGCCAACGTCCTGACTTTC. Translation gives CASSEDRAGANVLTF.

The chain employs TRBV7-2 and TRBJ1-4, with D perhaps TRBD1 (5 bases). The CDR3 is 16 amino acids. CDR1 is SGHTA, CDR2 FQGNSA, per germline. V lost 5 bases and J lost 0, with 13 bases in between. CDR3 in DNA: TGTGCCAGCAGCCCGGGTGACAGAGCAACTAATGAAAAACTGTTTTTT. Translation gives CASSPGDRATNEKLFF. Supplemented by reference TRBV7-2 and TRBJ1-4, the full variable domain reads GAGVSQSPSNKVTEKGKDVELRCDPISGHTALYWYRQSLGQGLEFLIYFQGNSAPDKSGLPSDRFSAERTGGSVSTLTIQRTQQEDSAVYLCASSPGDRATNEKLFFGSGTQLSVL.

The genes are TRBV7-9 and TRBJ2-1; 9 bases match TRBD1. The length of the CDR3 is 14 residues. CDR1 and CDR2 (germline): SEHNR, FQNEAQ (reference sequence). V lost 4 bases to trimming and J lost 4 bases; unmatched junction nucleotides: 2. The CDR3 DNA reads TGTGCCAGCAGCTCCGGGACAGGGTACAATGAGCAGTTCTTC. The encoded protein is CASSSGTGYNEQFF.

The V call is TRBV7-2, the J call TRBJ2-5, with a tentative D call TRBD1 (6 bases). Germline CDR1 reads SGHTA; CDR2 reads FQGNSA. Trimming left V 5 bases short and J 4 bases short, with 20 bases between. The CDR3 extends over 16 amino acids. The CDR3 reads CASSLNGQNLLETQYF. In DNA form, the CDR3 reads TGTGCCAGCAGCCTTAATGGACAGAACCTCTTAGAGACCCAGTACTTC.

The chain carries TRBV7-2 and TRBJ1-2, with D possibly being TRBD1 (5 bases). V lost 5 bases and J 8 bases, leaving 15 bases between the germline ends. The CDR3 runs to 13 residues. CDR1 SGHTA and CDR2 FQGNSA come from the germline V gene. CDR3 amino acids: CASSNYDRSGYTF. The CDR3 region has the DNA TGTGCCAGCAGCAACTACGACAGATCGGGCTACACCTTC.

The rearrangement joins TRBV15 to TRBJ2-1; 7 bases fit TRBD1. The germline V gene encodes CDR1 LNHNV and CDR2 YYDKDF (reference sequence). Germline trimming cut 5 bases from V and 10 bases from J; bases unmatched to any gene: 8. The CDR3 extends over 13 amino acids. The CDR3 region has the DNA TGTGCCACCAGCCCTCGACAGGGTGGCGAGCAGTTCTTC. It codes for CATSPRQGGEQFF. Combining the CDR3 with reference TRBV15 and TRBJ2-1 gives the whole variable domain DAMVIQNPRYQVTQFGKPVTLSCSQTLNHNVMYWYQQKSSQAPKLLFHYYDKDFNNEADTPDNFQSRRPNTSFCFLDIRSPGLGDTAMYLCATSPRQGGEQFFGPGTRLTVL.

This clone was observed a single time. This chain uses TRBV19 with TRBJ2-1; D perhaps matches TRBD2 (5 bases). There are 13 residues in the CDR3. Deletions cut 2 bases from V and 7 bases from J, with 9 bases between. The germline V gene has CDR1 LNHDA and CDR2 SQIVND (reference sequence). This CDR3 reads CASSISGENEQFF. The CDR3 bases are TGTGCCAGTAGTATATCCGGGGAGAATGAGCAGTTCTTC. Full variable domain (remainder filled in from reference TRBV19 and TRBJ2-1): DGGITQSPKYLFRKEGQNVTLSCEQNLNHDAMYWYRQDPGQGLRLIYYSQIVNDFQKGDIAEGYSVSREKKESFPLTVTSAQKNPTAFYLCASSISGENEQFFGPGTRLTVL.

The chain recombines TRBV2 with TRBJ2-1; TRBD1 matches at 7 bases. Unmatched junction bases numbered 5, after V lost 10 bases and J lost 8 bases. The CDR3 is made up of 11 amino acids. The germline V gene has CDR1 SNHLY and CDR2 FYNNEI. The CDR3 is CATRQGYEQFF. The CDR3 nucleotides are TGTGCCACCAGACAGGGTTATGAGCAGTTCTTC.

This clone was detected only once. The chain has TRBV23-1 and TRBJ2-6; weak D call: TRBD1 (5 bases). TRBV23-1 is reported as an ORF; its role is uncertain. This CDR3 is built from 18 residues. V gave up 2 bases and J gave up 2 bases, with 16 bases separating them. CDR3 nucleotide sequence: TGCGCCAGCAGTCAAGTCGAGCCCAAGGGGCCTGGGGCCAACGTCCTGACTTTC. This encodes CASSQVEPKGPGANVLTF.

The genes are TRBV30 and TRBJ1-2; TRBD1 matches 8 bases. Germline values: CDR1 GTSNPN, CDR2 SVGIG (reference sequence). V dropped 5 bases and J dropped 8; count of bases not matched to a gene: 10. CDR3 length: 13 residues. CDR3 region: CAWGQGSREGYTF. The CDR3 DNA is TGTGCCTGGGGACAGGGATCAAGGGAAGGCTACACCTTC.

V is TRBV27 and J is TRBJ1-2, with TRBD1 matching over 10 bases. In germline, CDR1 is MNHEY, CDR2 SMNVEV (reference sequence). V was pared by 6 bases and J by 8 bases, with 18 bases of the junction left unmatched. There are 17 residues in the CDR3. CDR3 nucleotides: TGTGCCAGCAGCCCACGAATGACAGGGGGCGTTGGAGGGGGCTACACCTTC. Translation: CASSPRMTGGVGGGYTF.

This chain connects TRBV28 to TRBJ2-7, with TRBD2 matching over 8 bases. CDR1 is MDHEN, CDR2 SYDVKM, per germline. J gave up 2 bases and V 6 bases, and 6 bases lay outside the gene matches. The CDR3 consists of 14 residues. The CDR3 reads CASRSAGVTYEQYV. CDR3 nucleotide sequence: TGTGCCAGCAGGTCAGCGGGGGTGACCTACGAGCAGTACGTC.

The chain carries TRBV14 and TRBJ2-5; D unresolved. This CDR3 is 13 amino acids long. V was shortened by 3 bases and J by 2 bases, with 7 bases between the two germline ends. Germline CDR1 reads SGHDN; CDR2 reads FVKESK. DNA for the CDR3: TGTGCCAGCAGCCAGAACTTTCAAGAGACCCAGTACTTC. As protein: CASSQNFQETQYF.

The V and J genes are TRBV5-6 and TRBJ2-2; possibly TRBD2 for D (7 bases). Germline CDR1 reads SGHDT; CDR2 reads YYEEEE. The V gene lost 2 bases and the J gene lost 4 bases, with 12 bases spanning the gap. The CDR3 loop spans 15 amino acids. The CDR3 protein is CASSLQGGRTGELFF. Written as DNA, the CDR3 is TGTGCCAGCAGCTTACAGGGAGGGCGCACCGGGGAGCTGTTTTTT.

This chain uses TRBV12-3 or TRBV12-4 with TRBJ2-1; the D is unclear. The CDR3 length is 11 residues. V was pared by 3 bases and J by 5 bases, with 2 bases between. The CDR3: CASSLNNEQFF. CDR3 nucleotides: TGTGCCAGCAGTTTGAACAATGAGCAGTTCTTC.

The J gene is TRBJ1-2, the V gene TRBV15; 10 positions match TRBD1. Trimming cost V 2 bases and J 2 bases; bases outside gene matches: 20. CDR1 is LNHNV and CDR2 is YYDKDF in the germline V gene (reference sequence). The CDR3 consists of 21 residues. The CDR3 DNA follows: TGTGCCACCAGCAGACCATCCGGGACAGGGGACGCGAAATACCGAAACTATGGCTACACCTTC. Its translation: CATSRPSGTGDAKYRNYGYTF.

The chain joins TRBV19 to TRBJ1-5; 11 bases match TRBD1. Germline V gene lookup returns CDR1 LNHDA and CDR2 SQIVND (reference sequence). With V trimmed by 7 bases and J by 7 bases, 12 bases remained unmatched. This CDR3 spans 16 amino acids. In nucleotides, the CDR3 is TGTGCCAGTACCCTGGGGGACAGGGGGGCCGGGCAGCCCCAGCATTTT. Amino acids: CASTLGDRGAGQPQHF.